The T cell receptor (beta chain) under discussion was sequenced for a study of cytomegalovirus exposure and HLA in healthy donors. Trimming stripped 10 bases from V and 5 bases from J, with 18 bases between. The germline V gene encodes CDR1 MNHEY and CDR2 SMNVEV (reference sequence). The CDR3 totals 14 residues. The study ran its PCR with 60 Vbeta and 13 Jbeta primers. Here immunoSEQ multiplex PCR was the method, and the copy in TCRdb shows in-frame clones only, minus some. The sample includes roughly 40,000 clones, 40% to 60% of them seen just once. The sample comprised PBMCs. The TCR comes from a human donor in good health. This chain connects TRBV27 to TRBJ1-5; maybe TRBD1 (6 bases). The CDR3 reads CANETGRIYQPQHF. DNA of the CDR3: TGTGCCAACGAGACAGGAAGGATTTATCAGCCCCAGCATTTT.